This T cell receptor (beta chain) came from a study of PD-L1 blockade in urothelial cancer. Overall study: When blood samples were assessed, the median T cell count was 120,000 to 150,000.

The data were produced by immunoSEQ multiplex PCR, yet TCRdb's version contains in-frame clones alone and is incomplete. The sample shows tens of thousands of clones, roughly 90% of them seen only once. The germline V gene encodes CDR1 SGHNT and CDR2 YYREEE (reference sequence). Trimming stripped 1 base from V and 7 bases from J, with 12 bases between. The CDR3 sequence is 13 residues long. Described time point: peripheral blood 6 weeks after treatment start. The receptor was derived from an elderly woman with urothelial cancer. The material was PBMCs, obtained around atezolizumab (anti-PD-L1) treatment. V usage is TRBV5-4 and J usage is TRBJ2-7; TRBD1 is a possible D gene (6 bases). This CDR3 reads CASSLPGQREQYF. In DNA form, the CDR3 reads TGTGCCAGCAGCTTGCCCGGACAGCGGGAGCAGTACTTC.